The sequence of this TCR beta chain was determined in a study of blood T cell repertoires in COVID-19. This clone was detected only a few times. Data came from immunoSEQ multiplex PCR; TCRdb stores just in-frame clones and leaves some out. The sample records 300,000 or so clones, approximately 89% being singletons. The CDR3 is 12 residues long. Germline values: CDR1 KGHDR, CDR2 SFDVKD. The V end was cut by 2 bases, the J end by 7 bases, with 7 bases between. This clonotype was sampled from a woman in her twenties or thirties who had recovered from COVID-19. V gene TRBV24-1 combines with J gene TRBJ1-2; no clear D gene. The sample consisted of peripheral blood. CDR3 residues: CATSDWSSGYTF. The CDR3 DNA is TGTGCCACCAGTGATTGGAGTTCTGGCTACACCTTC.